A single sample is the source of the 14 T cell receptor beta chains below, sequenced in a study of blood T cell repertoires in COVID-19. Only in-frame clones appear in the TCRdb table, and some are missing; sequencing was by immunoSEQ multiplex PCR. Altogether about 400,000 clones are present, approximately 88% being singletons, with the ten largest covering 2% to 2.5%. The specimen was PBMCs or T cells enriched from blood (not recorded which). The receptors were sampled from a woman aged 40 to 50 with acute COVID-19.

The chain couples TRBV24-1 to TRBJ2-5; D gene ambiguous. The CDR3 sequence is 14 residues long. CDR1 is KGHDR and CDR2 is SFDVKD in the germline V gene. Trimming stripped 4 bases from V and 2 bases from J, with 10 bases between. The DNA for the CDR3 is TGTGCCACCAGTGACCGACAAGGACAAGAGACCCAGTACTTC. Protein product: CATSDRQGQETQYF.

The chain combines TRBV25-1 with TRBJ1-6; unclear D gene. The germline CDR1 and CDR2 sequences are MGHDK and SYGVNS. There are 14 residues in the CDR3. V lost 2 bases and J 7 bases, leaving 9 bases between the germline ends. CDR3 coding DNA: TGTGCCAGCAGTGAAATACAGCAAAATTCACCCCTCCACTTT. Its translation is CASSEIQQNSPLHF.

V and J are TRBV5-6 and TRBJ1-1; D is possibly TRBD1 (5 bases). Germline V gene sequence: CDR1 SGHDT, CDR2 YYEEEE. V lost 2 bases and J lost 3, with 8 bases in between. This CDR3 has 13 amino acids. The CDR3 reads CASSFGADTEAFF. CDR3 bases: TGTGCCAGCAGCTTTGGGGCAGACACTGAAGCTTTCTTT.

This clone showed up many times. The chain recombines TRBV7-9 with TRBJ1-3, with 7 bases aligning to TRBD1. This CDR3 spans 15 amino acids. With V trimmed by 4 bases and J by 0 bases, 3 bases remained unmatched. The germline gives CDR1 SEHNR, CDR2 FQNEAQ (reference sequence). The CDR3 spells CASSWGQHSGNTIYF. The CDR3 nucleotides are TGTGCCAGCAGCTGGGGACAGCACTCTGGAAACACCATATATTTT.

The genes are TRBV10-3 and TRBJ2-2; D is perhaps TRBD2 (6 bases). This CDR3 comprises 17 residues. Trimming stripped 4 bases from V and 5 bases from J, with 20 bases between. CDR1 is ENHRY, CDR2 SYGVKD, per germline. CDR3 sequence reads: CAISGPVEGWGTGELFF. The CDR3, as DNA: TGTGCCATCAGTGGCCCCGTGGAGGGATGGGGGACCGGGGAGCTGTTTTTT.

The V gene is TRBV19, the J gene TRBJ2-1; unclear D gene. The CDR3 consists of 12 residues. Between the trimmed V and J ends, which lost 2 bases and 4 bases, there was a span of 3 bases. CDR1 is LNHDA and CDR2 is SQIVND in the germline V gene (reference sequence). As DNA, the CDR3 is TGTGCCAGTAGTATACCGTACAATGAGCAGTTCTTC. This encodes CASSIPYNEQFF.

The V gene is TRBV9, the J gene TRBJ1-6, with a possible D match to TRBD1 (6 bases). Germline CDR1 is SGDLS and CDR2 is YYNGEE. The CDR3 contains 15 residues. V was cut by 1 base and J by 6 bases, with 11 bases left in between. CDR3 loop: CASSVLGGANSPLHF. The CDR3 bases are TGTGCCAGCAGCGTACTTGGGGGGGCTAATTCACCCCTCCACTTT.

This chain links TRBV15 with TRBJ1-1; D is uncertain. The germline gives CDR1 LNHNV, CDR2 YYDKDF (reference sequence). The CDR3 sequence is 12 residues long. V was shortened by 1 base and J by 10 bases, with 10 bases between the two germline ends. The CDR3 reads CATSRGGARAFF. CDR3 DNA: TGTGCCACCAGCAGAGGAGGAGCGAGAGCTTTCTTT. The full variable domain, rest sourced from reference TRBV15 and TRBJ1-1, is DAMVIQNPRYQVTQFGKPVTLSCSQTLNHNVMYWYQQKSSQAPKLLFHYYDKDFNNEADTPDNFQSRRPNTSFCFLDIRSPGLGDTAMYLCATSRGGARAFFGQGTRLTVV.

The V and J genes are TRBV6-5 and TRBJ2-5; TRBD2 aligns across 14 bases. The CDR3 covers 16 residues. With 3 bases clipped from V and 4 bases from J, the junction kept 4 bases outside the gene matches. CDR1 MNHEY and CDR2 SVGAGI come from the germline V gene. The CDR3 coding sequence is TGTGCCAGCAGTTATGGCGGACTAGCGGGGGGAGAGACCCAGTACTTC. It specifies CASSYGGLAGGETQYF.

The chain is built from TRBV4-1 and TRBJ1-2, with 8 bases matching TRBD1. The germline V gene has CDR1 MGHRA and CDR2 YSYEKL. The junction had 8 bases not matched to a gene; V was cut back by 0 bases and J by 8 bases. This CDR3 spans 15 amino acids. CDR3 coding DNA: TGCGCCAGCAGCCAAGACTTCGGACAGGGAAGAGGCTACACCTTC. Translation: CASSQDFGQGRGYTF.

The J gene is TRBJ1-2, the V gene TRBV24-1; D remains ambiguous. There are 13 residues in the CDR3. The germline gives CDR1 KGHDR, CDR2 SFDVKD. V gave up 5 bases and J gave up 5 bases, with 11 bases separating them. The DNA for the CDR3 is TGTGCCACCAGTGGAGGCAGCCCATATGGCTACACCTTC. It encodes CATSGGSPYGYTF.

This clone was seen a few times. The sample carries other DNA sequences with the same CDR3. J is TRBJ1-4 and V is TRBV6-5, with unresolved D. Germline V lookup: CDR1 MNHEY, CDR2 SVGAGI. The CDR3 extends over 12 amino acids. V was trimmed by 6 bases and J by 7 bases, leaving 9 bases between them. CDR3 DNA: TGTGCCAGCAGCCCCTCGAGTGAAAAACTGTTTTTT. Residues: CASSPSSEKLFF.

This clone was seen just once. The chain is built from TRBV3-1 (or the pseudogene TRBV3-2) and TRBJ2-4, with D possibly being TRBD2 (6 bases). Trimming pared 4 bases from V and 1 base from J, leaving 14 bases between. Germline V gene sequence: CDR1 LGHDT, CDR2 YNNKEL (reference sequence). The CDR3 sequence is 16 residues long. CDR3 in DNA: TGTGCCAGCAGCCGCGCCGGGGGTAAGGCCAAAAACATTCAGTACTTC. Amino acid sequence: CASSRAGGKAKNIQYF.

This clone was found once. The chain is built from TRBV7-8 and TRBJ1-2; tentative D call: TRBD1 (6 bases). Germline V lookup: CDR1 SGHVS, CDR2 FQNEAQ. V lost 2 bases to trimming and J lost 8 bases, with 18 bases between them. The CDR3 runs 15 residues. The CDR3 protein is CASSLRRGRPSGYTF. The CDR3 region has the DNA TGTGCCAGCAGCTTAAGGCGGGGGCGGCCTAGCGGCTACACCTTC.